This T cell receptor (beta chain) was recovered during a study of post-analysis software for immune sequencing data. For the study at large: Relapsing-remitting, secondary progressive and progressive-relapsing multiple sclerosis were all included among the disease courses.

As concerns this clonotype: Its target is unknown.

Unique molecular identifiers were carried by the TCR beta cDNA libraries. Between about 0.9 and 11 million T cells gave rise to roughly 0.5 million cDNA molecules. TCRdb analysed the PCR reads with MiXCR anew, one entry per CDR3 protein. The repertoire holds 400,000 to 500,000 distinct CDR3 sequences, with about 40% as singletons. The CDR3 extends over 13 amino acids. V lost 3 bases to trimming and J lost 5 bases; unmatched junction nucleotides: 1. Looked up from germline, CDR1 is SQVTM and CDR2 is ANQGSEA. Findings of the study overall: Controls significantly exceeded multiple sclerosis patients in normalized Chao1 diversity. In patients, TRBV5-6, TRBV5-1 and TRBV20-1 belonged to four or five TRBV segments found more frequently than in controls.

The sequence was obtained from a girl aged 2-15 years with multiple sclerosis. Material: blood. The chain links TRBV29-1 to TRBJ1-1; 12 bases are a match to TRBD1. CDR3 amino acids: CSVEGQGATEAFF. The DNA for the CDR3 is TGCAGCGTTGAGGGACAGGGGGCAACTGAAGCTTTCTTT.